This is a list of T cell receptor beta chains from one sample in a study of T cell responses to AZD1222 COVID-19 vaccine. Profiling relied on immunoSEQ multiplex PCR, and the TCRdb table lists in-frame clones only, not all of them. In the table there are more than 100,000 clones, roughly nine tenths of which are singletons. Sample: peripheral blood, taken on day 0 of AZD1222 vaccination. The receptors were sampled from an adult in good health. Each CDR3 is given with its conserved first and last residue. A D gene is named only where the DNA matches it firmly. The listing skips clone size in some rows; elsewhere it reads once, few, many or a size class.

J: TRBJ2-1; length: 17; size: -; D: -; V: TRBV9; CDR3: CASSVDPGGLVINEQFF; DNA: TGTGCCAGCAGCGTAGATCCAGGGGGACTAGTAATCAATGAGCAGTTCTTC
J: TRBJ2-7; length: 13; size: once; D: TRBD1; V: TRBV15; CDR3: CATSGQGEYEQYF; DNA: TGTGCCACCAGCGGACAGGGAGAGTACGAGCAGTACTTC
J: TRBJ2-1; length: 17; size: -; D: TRBD1; V: TRBV10-3; CDR3: CAISRGTGTGGYNEQFF; DNA: TGTGCCATCAGTAGAGGCACCGGGACAGGGGGCTACAATGAGCAGTTCTTC
J: TRBJ1-2; length: 14; size: -; D: -; V: TRBV27; CDR3: CASSPSGLGNGYTF; DNA: TGTGCCAGCAGCCCCAGCGGCCTGGGGAATGGCTACACCTTC
J: TRBJ2-1; length: 21; size: -; D: TRBD2; V: TRBV4-1; CDR3: CASSQELWTSGRADSYNEQFF; DNA: TGCGCCAGCAGCCAAGAGTTATGGACTAGCGGGAGGGCCGACTCCTACAATGAGCAGTTCTTC
J: TRBJ2-5; length: 13; size: -; D: -; V: TRBV18; CDR3: CASSPLAGETQYF; DNA: TGTGCCAGCTCGCCTCTAGCCGGGGAGACCCAGTACTTC
J: TRBJ1-2; length: 14; size: -; D: TRBD1; V: TRBV28; CDR3: CASRSTGQGYGYTF; DNA: TGTGCCAGCAGATCCACAGGACAGGGCTATGGCTACACCTTC
J: TRBJ2-7; length: 15; size: -; D: -; V: TRBV5-4; CDR3: CASSLDYSLSYEQYF; DNA: TGTGCCAGCAGCTTGGACTATTCCCTCTCCTACGAGCAGTACTTC
J: TRBJ2-3; length: 15; size: -; D: TRBD1; V: TRBV5-4; CDR3: CASSSNRGGTDTQYF; DNA: TGTGCCAGCAGCTCCAACAGGGGCGGCACAGATACGCAGTATTTT
J: TRBJ1-3; length: 12; size: -; D: -; V: TRBV28; CDR3: CASSLAGNTIYF; DNA: TGTGCCAGCAGTTTAGCCGGAAACACCATATATTTT
J: TRBJ2-3; length: 15; size: -; D: -; V: TRBV5-4; CDR3: CASSLAESRTDTQYF; DNA: TGTGCCAGCAGCTTGGCCGAATCTAGAACAGATACGCAGTATTTT
J: TRBJ1-2; length: 14; size: -; D: -; V: TRBV30; CDR3: CAWSVKTSSYGYTF; DNA: TGTGCCTGGAGTGTAAAGACAAGTTCCTATGGCTACACCTTC
J: TRBJ2-2; length: 15; size: -; D: TRBD1; V: TRBV5-6; CDR3: CASSVTGVGTGELFF; DNA: TGTGCCAGCAGCGTGACAGGGGTGGGCACCGGGGAGCTGTTTTTT
J: TRBJ1-2; length: 15; size: few; D: -; V: TRBV18; CDR3: CASSPPGDLFYGYTF; DNA: TGTGCCAGCTCACCACCGGGGGACCTATTCTATGGCTACACCTTC
J: TRBJ2-2; length: 17; size: -; D: TRBD1; V: TRBV10-3; CDR3: CAISESRGGAGTGELFF; DNA: TGTGCCATCAGTGAGTCAAGAGGGGGCGCTGGCACCGGGGAGCTGTTTTTT
J: TRBJ2-7; length: 15; size: -; D: TRBD1; V: TRBV28; CDR3: CASLMRDRPYGEQYF; DNA: TGTGCCAGCTTGATGCGGGACAGGCCCTACGGGGAGCAGTACTTC
J: TRBJ1-1; length: 17; size: few; D: TRBD1; V: TRBV28; CDR3: CASSSLGEGAGITEAFF; DNA: TGTGCCAGCAGTTCCCTAGGGGAGGGGGCTGGTATCACTGAAGCTTTCTTT
J: TRBJ2-2; length: 13; size: -; D: -; V: TRBV28; CDR3: CASHEANTGELFF; DNA: TGTGCCAGTCACGAGGCAAACACCGGGGAGCTGTTTTTT
J: TRBJ2-5; length: 18; size: -; D: -; V: TRBV7-9; CDR3: CASSSSLGLAHTGETQYF; DNA: TGTGCCAGCAGCTCATCATTGGGGCTAGCGCATACCGGAGAGACCCAGTACTTC
J: TRBJ1-1; length: 15; size: once; D: -; V: TRBV4-1; CDR3: CASSPQAGLRGLAFF; DNA: TGCGCCAGCAGCCCACAAGCGGGGTTGAGAGGTCTGGCTTTCTTT
J: TRBJ2-1; length: 15; size: -; D: -; V: TRBV11-3; CDR3: CASSYGGGDGNEQFF; DNA: TGTGCCAGCAGCTACGGAGGCGGAGACGGCAATGAGCAGTTCTTC
J: TRBJ2-5; length: 16; size: -; D: -; V: TRBV28; CDR3: CASSLSFRGALETQYF; DNA: TGTGCCAGCAGTTTAAGCTTCCGCGGAGCTCTGGAGACCCAGTACTTC
J: TRBJ2-2; length: 13; size: once; D: -; V: TRBV18; CDR3: CASSRTEGGELFF; DNA: TGTGCCAGCTCACGGACGGAGGGCGGGGAGCTGTTTTTT
J: TRBJ2-1; length: 14; size: -; D: -; V: TRBV9; CDR3: CASSASHPPNEQFF; DNA: TGTGCCAGCAGCGCTTCCCATCCCCCCAATGAGCAGTTCTTC
J: TRBJ1-1; length: 13; size: -; D: -; V: TRBV11-1; CDR3: CASSFPMNTEAFF; DNA: TGTGCCAGCAGCTTTCCGATGAACACTGAAGCTTTCTTT
J: TRBJ1-3; length: 15; size: -; D: -; V: TRBV19; CDR3: CASSIQGPPGNTIYF; DNA: TGTGCCAGTAGTATTCAGGGCCCGCCTGGAAACACCATATATTTT
J: TRBJ2-5; length: 15; size: -; D: -; V: TRBV5-1; CDR3: CASSLEGAPLETQYF; DNA: TGCGCCAGCAGCTTGGAAGGGGCGCCCCTAGAGACCCAGTACTTC
J: TRBJ2-2; length: 14; size: -; D: -; V: TRBV28; CDR3: CASSFKSSTGELFF; DNA: TGTGCCAGCAGTTTTAAAAGTTCGACCGGGGAGCTGTTTTTT
J: TRBJ2-2; length: 14; size: -; D: -; V: TRBV5-8; CDR3: CASRRRGNTGELFF; DNA: TGTGCCAGCAGGAGAAGGGGGAACACCGGGGAGCTGTTTTTT
J: TRBJ2-5; length: 15; size: -; D: -; V: TRBV6-1; CDR3: CASSEQPGSQETQYF; DNA: TGTGCCAGCAGTGAACAGCCAGGGAGCCAAGAGACCCAGTACTTC
J: TRBJ2-7; length: 14; size: -; D: TRBD1; V: TRBV28; CDR3: CASSLGQGVYEQYF; DNA: TGTGCCAGCAGTTTAGGACAGGGGGTGTACGAGCAGTACTTC
J: TRBJ2-5; length: 14; size: -; D: -; V: TRBV29-1; CDR3: CSVKGRWPQETQYF; DNA: TGCAGCGTTAAAGGCCGGTGGCCTCAAGAGACCCAGTACTTC
J: TRBJ2-5; length: 16; size: -; D: -; V: TRBV5-1; CDR3: CASSLSDRRDQETQYF; DNA: TGCGCCAGCAGCTTGTCCGACAGGCGGGACCAAGAGACCCAGTACTTC
J: TRBJ1-2; length: 16; size: -; D: -; V: TRBV4-1; CDR3: CASSQEGALGGHGYTF; DNA: TGCGCCAGCAGCCAAGAAGGGGCCTTGGGGGGCCATGGCTACACCTTC
J: TRBJ2-4; length: 13; size: -; D: -; V: TRBV7-2; CDR3: CASSPGTRGIQYF; DNA: TGTGCCAGCAGCCCGGGGACTCGTGGCATTCAGTACTTC
J: TRBJ2-3; length: 13; size: -; D: -; V: TRBV27; CDR3: CASSSYSTDTQYF; DNA: TGTGCCAGCAGTTCGTATAGCACAGATACGCAGTATTTT